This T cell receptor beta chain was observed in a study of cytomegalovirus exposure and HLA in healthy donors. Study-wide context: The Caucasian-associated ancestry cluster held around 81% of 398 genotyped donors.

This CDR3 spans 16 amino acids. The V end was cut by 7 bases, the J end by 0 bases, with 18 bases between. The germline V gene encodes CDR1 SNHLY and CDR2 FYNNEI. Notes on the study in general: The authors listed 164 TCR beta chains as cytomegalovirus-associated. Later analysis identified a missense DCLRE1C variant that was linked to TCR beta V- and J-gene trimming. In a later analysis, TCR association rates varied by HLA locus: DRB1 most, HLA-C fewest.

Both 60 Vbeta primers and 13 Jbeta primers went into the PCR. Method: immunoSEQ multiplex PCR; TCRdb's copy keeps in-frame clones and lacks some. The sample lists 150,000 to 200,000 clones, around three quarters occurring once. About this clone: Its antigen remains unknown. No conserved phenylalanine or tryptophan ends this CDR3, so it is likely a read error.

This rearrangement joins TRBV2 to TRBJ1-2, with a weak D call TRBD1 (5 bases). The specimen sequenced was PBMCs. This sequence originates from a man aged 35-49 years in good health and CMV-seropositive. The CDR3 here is CASIFAGGTTNYGYTL. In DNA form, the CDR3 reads TGTGCCAGCATCTTTGCGGGCGGGACCACTAACTATGGCTACACCCTC.